Shown below are 10 T cell receptor beta chains from a single sample sequenced in a study of human thymus T cells (dated by TCRdb to the early 2020s). Preparation of the library involved the immunoSEQ multiplex PCR assay. As stored in TCRdb, this immuneACCESS dataset retains in-frame rearrangements with V and J assigned. A fraction of the clones does not appear; measured against another copy, unresolved V genes explain less than half of the discrepancy, and the remainder lacks a known reason. The sample has 40,000 to 55,000 clones on record, 94% of them singletons. The ten largest clones add up to over 0.1% of the sample. Sequenced sample: blood. Receptors originate from a boy under three years old with a congenital heart defect but otherwise immunologically healthy.

The chain recombines TRBV4-1 with TRBJ2-3; the D call may be TRBD1 or TRBD2 (5 bases each). Germline values: CDR1 MGHRA, CDR2 YSYEKL. Trimming removed 0 bases from V and 2 bases from J, with 9 bases in between. This CDR3 comprises 15 residues. The CDR3 nucleotides are TGCGCCAGCAGCCAAGAGGGGGTGTTCACAGATACGCAGTATTTT. Its translation is CASSQEGVFTDTQYF.

The chain is built from TRBV4-1 and TRBJ2-1; tentative D call: TRBD2 (6 bases). Germline V CDR1 and CDR2: MGHRA, YSYEKL. The V and J ends lost 4 bases and 0 bases respectively, with 10 bases between them. This CDR3 contains 15 residues. CDR3 DNA: TGCGCCAGCAGCCGAGCGGGTAGCTCCTACAATGAGCAGTTCTTC. It specifies CASSRAGSSYNEQFF.

The chain has TRBV7-9 and TRBJ2-3; D uncertain. There are 16 residues in the CDR3. Germline lookup yields CDR1 SEHNR and CDR2 FQNEAQ (reference sequence). V was cut by 0 bases and J by 2 bases, with 12 bases left in between. In DNA form, the CDR3 reads TGTGCCAGCAGCTTAGCCCAGACTTACCCCACAGATACGCAGTATTTT. It yields the protein CASSLAQTYPTDTQYF.

The V and J genes are TRBV6-6 and TRBJ1-2; possibly TRBD1 for D (6 bases). The length of the CDR3 is 13 residues. Germline CDR1 reads MNHNY; CDR2 reads SVGAGI (reference sequence). V was pared by 0 bases and J by 4 bases, with 6 bases between. The CDR3 bases are TGTGCCAGCAGTTACTCGACAGGCTATGGCTACACCTTC. Encoded protein: CASSYSTGYGYTF.

The chain combines TRBV27 with TRBJ2-3; D gene ambiguous. The germline gives CDR1 MNHEY, CDR2 SMNVEV (reference sequence). V was clipped by 6 bases and J by 0 bases, with 16 bases between them. The CDR3 totals 16 residues. CDR3 sequence (DNA): TGTGCCAGCAGGCCCAACACATACTCTAGCACAGATACGCAGTATTTT. It codes for CASRPNTYSSTDTQYF.

V gene TRBV6-6 combines with J gene TRBJ2-7, with D possibly TRBD1 on 6 matching bases. Germline-derived CDR1 and CDR2 are MNHNY and SVGAGI (reference sequence). V lost 4 bases to trimming and J lost 3 bases, with 10 bases between them. The CDR3 length is 13 residues. In DNA form, the CDR3 reads TGTGCCAGCAGTTTCGACAGGATCTACGAGCAGTACTTC. Protein: CASSFDRIYEQYF.

Only one count was recorded for this clone. The V gene is TRBV7-3, the J gene TRBJ2-7; 9 bases match TRBD2. Losses at the gene ends were 3 bases for V and 0 bases for J; bases not matched to a gene: 0. Germline CDR1 is SGHTA and CDR2 is FQGTGA. This CDR3 has 14 amino acids. CDR3 in DNA: TGTGCCAGCAGCTTGACTAGCGGCTCCTACGAGCAGTACTTC. Its translation is CASSLTSGSYEQYF.

This clone showed up just a few times. The rearrangement links TRBV4-2 to TRBJ1-6; D is possibly TRBD1 (6 bases). Per germline, CDR1 LGHNA and CDR2 YNFKEQ. This CDR3 spans 15 amino acids. V dropped 0 bases and J dropped 10 bases, with 13 bases sitting between them. In DNA, the CDR3 is TGTGCCAGCAGCCAAGACGGGACAATTGGCTCACCCCTCCACTTT. It yields the protein CASSQDGTIGSPLHF.

The chain recombines TRBV5-6 with TRBJ2-7; D uncertain. Germline CDR1 is SGHDT and CDR2 is YYEEEE. V lost 2 bases to trimming and J lost 3 bases, with 15 bases between them. The CDR3 runs to 15 residues. Here the CDR3 DNA reads TGTGCCAGCAGCTTCGGAGCAGAAACTTACTACGAGCAGTACTTC. Translated, it gives CASSFGAETYYEQYF.

The chain employs TRBV6-1 and TRBJ2-5; TRBD1 might be the D (5 bases). The CDR3 totals 12 residues. Trimming left V 1 base short and J 5 bases short, with 5 bases between. Germline V gene sequence: CDR1 MNHNS, CDR2 SASEGT. DNA for the CDR3: TGTGCCAGCAGTGAAGACAGGGAGACCCAGTACTTC. Amino acids: CASSEDRETQYF.